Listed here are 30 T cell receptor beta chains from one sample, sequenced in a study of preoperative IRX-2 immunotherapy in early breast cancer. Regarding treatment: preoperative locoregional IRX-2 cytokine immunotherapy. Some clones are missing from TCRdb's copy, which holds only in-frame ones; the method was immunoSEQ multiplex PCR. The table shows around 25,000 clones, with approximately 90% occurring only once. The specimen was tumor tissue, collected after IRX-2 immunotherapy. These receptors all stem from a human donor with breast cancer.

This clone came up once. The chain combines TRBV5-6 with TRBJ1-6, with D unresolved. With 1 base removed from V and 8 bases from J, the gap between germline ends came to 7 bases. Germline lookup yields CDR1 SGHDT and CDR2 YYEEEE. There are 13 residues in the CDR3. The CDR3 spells CASSLYLDSPLHF. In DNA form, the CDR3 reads TGTGCCAGCAGCTTGTACCTCGATTCACCCCTCCACTTT.

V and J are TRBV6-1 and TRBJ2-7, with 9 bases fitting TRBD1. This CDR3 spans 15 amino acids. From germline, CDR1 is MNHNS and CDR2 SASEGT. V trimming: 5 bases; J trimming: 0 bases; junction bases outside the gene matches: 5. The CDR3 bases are TGTGCCAGCAGTCTAACAGGGGGCAGCTCCTACGAGCAGTACGTC. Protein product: CASSLTGGSSYEQYV.

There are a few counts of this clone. DNA of the CDR3: TGTGCCAGCTCACCAGGGGGACAGGGGGACCTTCACTCAACCTACGAGCAGTACTTC. Translated, it gives CASSPGGQGDLHSTYEQYF. The chain joins TRBV18 to TRBJ2-7; 11 nucleotides agree with TRBD1. The CDR3 spans 19 residues. The germline V gene encodes CDR1 KGHSH and CDR2 LQKENI. The V and J ends lost 2 bases and 2 bases, in that order; junction bases with no gene match: 14.

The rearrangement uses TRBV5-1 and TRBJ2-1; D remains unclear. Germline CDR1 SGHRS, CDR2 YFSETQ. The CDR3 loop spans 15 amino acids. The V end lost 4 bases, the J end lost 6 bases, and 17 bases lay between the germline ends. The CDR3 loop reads CASSPGFTGVNEQFF. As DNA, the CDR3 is TGCGCCAGCAGCCCCGGATTTACCGGTGTCAATGAGCAGTTCTTC. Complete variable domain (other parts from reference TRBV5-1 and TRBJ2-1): KAGVTQTPRYLIKTRGQQVTLSCSPISGHRSVSWYQQTPGQGLQFLFEYFSETQRNKGNFPGRFSGRQFSNSRSEMNVSTLELGDSALYLCASSPGFTGVNEQFFGPGTRLTVL.

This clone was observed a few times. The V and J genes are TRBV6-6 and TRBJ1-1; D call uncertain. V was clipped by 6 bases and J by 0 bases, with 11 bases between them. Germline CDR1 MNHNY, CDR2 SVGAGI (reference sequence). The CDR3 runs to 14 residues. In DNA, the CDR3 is TGTGCCAGCAGATTAATCGAGTTGAACACTGAAGCTTTCTTT. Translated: CASRLIELNTEAFF.

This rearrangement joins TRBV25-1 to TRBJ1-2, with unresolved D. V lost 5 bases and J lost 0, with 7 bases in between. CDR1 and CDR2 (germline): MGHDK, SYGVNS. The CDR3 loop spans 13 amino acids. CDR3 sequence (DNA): TGTGCCAGCAGTCCTGGTCCTAACTATGGCTACACCTTC. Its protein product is CASSPGPNYGYTF.

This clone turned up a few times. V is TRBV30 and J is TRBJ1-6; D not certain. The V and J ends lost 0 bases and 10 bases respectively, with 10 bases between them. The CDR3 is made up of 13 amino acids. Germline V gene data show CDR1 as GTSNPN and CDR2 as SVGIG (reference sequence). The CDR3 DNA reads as TGTGCCTGGAGTGTCGGGGAGAGGTCACCCCTCCACTTT. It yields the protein CAWSVGERSPLHF. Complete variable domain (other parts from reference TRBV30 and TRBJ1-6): SQTIHQWPATLVQPVGSPLSLECTVEGTSNPNLYWYRQAAGRGLQLLFYSVGIGQISSEVPQNLSASRPQDRQFILSSKKLLLSDSGFYLCAWSVGERSPLHFGNGTRLTVT.

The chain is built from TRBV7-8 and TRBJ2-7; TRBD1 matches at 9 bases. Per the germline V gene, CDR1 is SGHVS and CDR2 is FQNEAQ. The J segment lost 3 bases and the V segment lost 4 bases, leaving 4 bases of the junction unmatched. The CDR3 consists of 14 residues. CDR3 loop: CASSYRGHLYEQYF. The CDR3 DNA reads TGTGCCAGCAGCTACAGGGGGCATCTCTACGAGCAGTACTTC.

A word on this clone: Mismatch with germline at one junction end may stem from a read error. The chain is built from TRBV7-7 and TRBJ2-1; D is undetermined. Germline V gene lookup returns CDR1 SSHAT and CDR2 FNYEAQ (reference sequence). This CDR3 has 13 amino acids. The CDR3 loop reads CASSSRPLNEQFF. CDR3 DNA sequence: TGTGCTAGCAGCTCCCGGCCGCTTAATGAGCAGTTCTTC.

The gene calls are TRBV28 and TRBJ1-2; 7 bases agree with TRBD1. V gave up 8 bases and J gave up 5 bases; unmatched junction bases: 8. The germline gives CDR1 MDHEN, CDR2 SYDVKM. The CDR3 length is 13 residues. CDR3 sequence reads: CASVPGQKYGYTF. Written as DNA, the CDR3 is TGTGCCAGCGTTCCGGGACAGAAATATGGCTACACCTTC.

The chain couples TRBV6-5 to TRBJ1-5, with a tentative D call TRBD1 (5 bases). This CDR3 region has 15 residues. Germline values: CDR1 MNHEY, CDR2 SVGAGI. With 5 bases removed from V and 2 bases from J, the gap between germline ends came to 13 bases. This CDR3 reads CASSRGAFGNQPQHF. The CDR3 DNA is TGTGCCAGCAGTCGAGGGGCCTTCGGCAATCAGCCCCAGCATTTT.

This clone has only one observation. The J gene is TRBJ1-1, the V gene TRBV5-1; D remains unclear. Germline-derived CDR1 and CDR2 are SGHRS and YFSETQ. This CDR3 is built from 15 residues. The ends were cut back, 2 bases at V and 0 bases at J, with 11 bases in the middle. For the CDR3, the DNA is TGCGCCAGCAGCTTTGACCTTGCCATGAACACTGAAGCTTTCTTT. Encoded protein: CASSFDLAMNTEAFF.

In DNA, the CDR3 is TGTGCCAGCAGTTTATCGGGCAATCAGCCCCAGCATTTT. As protein: CASSLSGNQPQHF. The chain combines TRBV27 with TRBJ1-5; D gene ambiguous. The germline V gene has CDR1 MNHEY and CDR2 SMNVEV (reference sequence). Trimming took off 0 bases at V and 2 bases at J, with 2 bases between the two ends. The length of the CDR3 is 13 residues.

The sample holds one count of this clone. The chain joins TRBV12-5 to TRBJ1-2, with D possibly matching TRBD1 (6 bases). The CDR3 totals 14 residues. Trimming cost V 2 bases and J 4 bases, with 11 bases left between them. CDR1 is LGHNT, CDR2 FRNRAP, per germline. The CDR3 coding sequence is TGTGCTAGTGGTTTGTGGGGGGCGAGCTATGGCTACACCTTC. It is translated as CASGLWGASYGYTF.

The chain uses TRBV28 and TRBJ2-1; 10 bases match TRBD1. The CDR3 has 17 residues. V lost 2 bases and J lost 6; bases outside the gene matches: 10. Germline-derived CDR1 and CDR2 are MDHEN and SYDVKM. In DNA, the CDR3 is TGTGCCAGCAGTTTAGTGTCGGGACAGGGGATGGGCAATGAGCAGTTCTTC. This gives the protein CASSLVSGQGMGNEQFF.

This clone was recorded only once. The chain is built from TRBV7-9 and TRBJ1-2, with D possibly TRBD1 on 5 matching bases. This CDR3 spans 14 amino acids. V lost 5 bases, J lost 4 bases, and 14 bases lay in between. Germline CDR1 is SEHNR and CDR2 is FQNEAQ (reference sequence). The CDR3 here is CASSIETEFYGYTF. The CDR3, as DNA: TGTGCCAGCAGCATCGAGACAGAGTTCTATGGCTACACCTTC.

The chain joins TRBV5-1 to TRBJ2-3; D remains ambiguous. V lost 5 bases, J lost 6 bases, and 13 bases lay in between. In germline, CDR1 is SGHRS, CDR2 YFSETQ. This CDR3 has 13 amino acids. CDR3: CASRVSSEDTQYF. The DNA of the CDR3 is TGCGCCAGCAGGGTCTCCTCCGAGGATACGCAGTATTTT.

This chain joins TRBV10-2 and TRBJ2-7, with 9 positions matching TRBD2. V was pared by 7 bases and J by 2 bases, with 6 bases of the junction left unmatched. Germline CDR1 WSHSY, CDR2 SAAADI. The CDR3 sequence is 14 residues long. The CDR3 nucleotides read TGCGCCAGCATGGTCGCGGGGGGGACCTACGAGCAGTACTTC. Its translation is CASMVAGGTYEQYF.

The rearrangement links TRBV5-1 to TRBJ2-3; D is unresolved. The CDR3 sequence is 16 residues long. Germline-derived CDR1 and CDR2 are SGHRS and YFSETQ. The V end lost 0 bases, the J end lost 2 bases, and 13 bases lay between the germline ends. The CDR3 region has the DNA TGCGCCAGCAGCTTGGCCCCGTTGGCAGCCACAGATACGCAGTATTTT. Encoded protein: CASSLAPLAATDTQYF. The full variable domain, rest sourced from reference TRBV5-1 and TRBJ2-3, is KAGVTQTPRYLIKTRGQQVTLSCSPISGHRSVSWYQQTPGQGLQFLFEYFSETQRNKGNFPGRFSGRQFSNSRSEMNVSTLELGDSALYLCASSLAPLAATDTQYFGPGTRLTVL.

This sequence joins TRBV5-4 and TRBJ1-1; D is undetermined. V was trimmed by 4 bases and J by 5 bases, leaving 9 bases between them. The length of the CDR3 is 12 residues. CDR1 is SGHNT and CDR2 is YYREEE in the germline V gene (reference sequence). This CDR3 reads CASSPGGTEAFF. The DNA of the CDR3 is TGTGCCAGCAGCCCCGGAGGGACTGAAGCTTTCTTT.

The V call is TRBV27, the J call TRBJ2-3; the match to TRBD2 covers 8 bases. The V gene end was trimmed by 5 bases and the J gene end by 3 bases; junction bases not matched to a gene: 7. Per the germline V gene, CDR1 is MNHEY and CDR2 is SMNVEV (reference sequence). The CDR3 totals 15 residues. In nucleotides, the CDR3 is TGTGCCAGCAGTCCCTTAGCGGGGTCGACAGATACGCAGTATTTT. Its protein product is CASSPLAGSTDTQYF.

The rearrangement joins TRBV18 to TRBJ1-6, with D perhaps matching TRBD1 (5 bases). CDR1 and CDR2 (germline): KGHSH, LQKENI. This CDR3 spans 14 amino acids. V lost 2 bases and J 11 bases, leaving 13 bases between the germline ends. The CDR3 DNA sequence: TGTGCCAGCTCACCAGGGACGGGTCAAACACCCCTCCACTTT. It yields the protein CASSPGTGQTPLHF. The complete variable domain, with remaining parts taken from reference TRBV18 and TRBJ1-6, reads NAGVMQNPRHLVRRRGQEARLRCSPMKGHSHVYWYRQLPEEGLKFMVYLQKENIIDESGMPKERFSAEFPKEGPSILRIQQVVRGDSAAYFCASSPGTGQTPLHFGNGTRLTVT.

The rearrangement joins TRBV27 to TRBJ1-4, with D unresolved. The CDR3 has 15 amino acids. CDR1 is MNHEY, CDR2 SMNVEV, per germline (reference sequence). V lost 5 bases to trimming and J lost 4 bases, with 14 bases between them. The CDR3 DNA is TGTGCCAGCAGTCTACTCCCGGGAATTAATGAAAAACTGTTTTTT. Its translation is CASSLLPGINEKLFF. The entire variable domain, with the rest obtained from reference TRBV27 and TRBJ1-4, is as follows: EAQVTQNPRYLITVTGKKLTVTCSQNMNHEYMSWYRQDPGLGLRQIYYSMNVEVTDKGDVPEGYKVSRKEKRNFPLILESPSPNQTSLYFCASSLLPGINEKLFFGSGTQLSVL.

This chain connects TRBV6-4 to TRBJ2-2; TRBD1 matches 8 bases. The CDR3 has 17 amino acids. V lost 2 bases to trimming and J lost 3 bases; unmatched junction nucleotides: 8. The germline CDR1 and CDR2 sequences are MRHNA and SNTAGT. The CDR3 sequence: CASSDGTGGTDTGELFF. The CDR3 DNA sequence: TGTGCCAGCAGTGACGGCACAGGGGGGACGGACACCGGGGAGCTGTTTTTT.

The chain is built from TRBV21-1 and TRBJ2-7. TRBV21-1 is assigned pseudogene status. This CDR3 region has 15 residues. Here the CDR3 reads CARFRGGLLGYEQYF. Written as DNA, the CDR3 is TGTGCCAGGTTCAGGGGAGGACTCCTTGGCTACGAGCAGTACTTC.

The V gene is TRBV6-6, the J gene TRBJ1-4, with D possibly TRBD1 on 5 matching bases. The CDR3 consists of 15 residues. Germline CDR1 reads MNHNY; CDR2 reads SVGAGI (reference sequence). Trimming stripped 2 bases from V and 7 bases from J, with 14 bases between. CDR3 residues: CASSYQTRQTEKLFF. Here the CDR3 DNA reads TGTGCCAGCAGTTACCAAACAAGACAGACTGAAAAACTGTTTTTT.

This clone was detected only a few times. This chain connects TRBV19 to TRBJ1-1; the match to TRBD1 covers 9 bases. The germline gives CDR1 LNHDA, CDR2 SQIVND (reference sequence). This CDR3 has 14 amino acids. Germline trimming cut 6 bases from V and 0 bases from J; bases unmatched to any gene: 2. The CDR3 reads CASRGQGMNTEAFF. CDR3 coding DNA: TGTGCCAGTAGGGGACAGGGTATGAACACTGAAGCTTTCTTT. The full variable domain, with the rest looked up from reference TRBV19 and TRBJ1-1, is DGGITQSPKYLFRKEGQNVTLSCEQNLNHDAMYWYRQDPGQGLRLIYYSQIVNDFQKGDIAEGYSVSREKKESFPLTVTSAQKNPTAFYLCASRGQGMNTEAFFGQGTRLTVV.

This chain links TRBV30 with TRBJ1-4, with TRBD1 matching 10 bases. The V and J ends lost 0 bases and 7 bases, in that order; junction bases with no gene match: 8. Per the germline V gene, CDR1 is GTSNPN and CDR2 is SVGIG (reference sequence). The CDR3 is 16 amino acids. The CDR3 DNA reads TGTGCCTGGAGTGTACAGACAGGGGGCGCCGGTGAAAAACTGTTTTTT. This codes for CAWSVQTGGAGEKLFF.

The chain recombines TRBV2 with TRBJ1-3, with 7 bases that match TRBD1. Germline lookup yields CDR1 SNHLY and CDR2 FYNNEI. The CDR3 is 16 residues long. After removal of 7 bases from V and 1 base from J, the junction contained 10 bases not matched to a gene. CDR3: CASTFDAGGSGNTIYF. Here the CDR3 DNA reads TGTGCCAGCACCTTCGACGCAGGGGGGTCTGGAAACACCATATATTTT.

The CDR3 protein is CASSAPGTDSYEQYF. DNA for the CDR3: TGTGCCAGCAGCGCTCCCGGGACAGATTCCTACGAGCAGTACTTC. The V gene is TRBV28, the J gene TRBJ2-7; 7 bases are a match to TRBD1. Germline lookup yields CDR1 MDHEN and CDR2 SYDVKM. The V and J ends lost 6 bases and 1 base, in that order; junction bases with no gene match: 9. This CDR3 contains 15 residues.